This T cell receptor (beta chain) was profiled in a study of shared clonotypes between healthy human individuals (dated by TCRdb to about 2020). Regarding the study in general: The cohort included a few men and a couple of women between 18 and 49 years of age. Per donor, three plates each were used for CD4 naive and CD4 memory, two for CD8 naive, and one for CD8 memory. Blood TCR repertoires of roughly five healthy adults were deeply sequenced to estimate repertoire size and the extent of clonotype sharing between individuals. Libraries were prepared and TCR repertoires were sequenced by different laboratories using diverse techniques, in order to increase sequencing depth and limit assay-specific biases. Between about 0.9 and 10 billion PBMCs per donor were obtained by leukapheresis.

What the research found in general, with its limitations: Only blood was sampled, and tissue TCR repertoires likely differ from those in blood. Pairwise subsampling led to the expectation that sequencing depth would affect the degree of clonotype sharing among donors. Even with the large sequencing depth, rarefaction of the sorted-subset datasets indicated that sequencing was incomplete. Naive subsets generally had larger estimated clonotype richness than memory subsets. Because the study included a small number of donors, the genetic and exposure-history diversity represented was limited. When a handful of donors were compared, the shared fraction of clonotypes was about 5.4% for naive CD4, around 4% for naive CD8, more than 2% for memory CD4, and about 0.36% for memory CD8. Compared with non-shared clonotypes, clonotypes shared by all four sorted-subset donors had higher generation probabilities.

The germline V gene (reference sequence) gives CDR1 as SEHNR and CDR2 as FQNEAQ. The junction carries 5 bases between V and J, which are trimmed by 0 bases and 3 bases respectively. From cysteine to phenylalanine, the CDR3 is 14 amino acids long. The DNA shown is the 42-base CDR3, in frame from base 1. Donors were healthy HIV-negative adults with no recently reported acute infections or vaccinations. Only Caucasian adults living in Nashville, Tennessee, USA were represented among the donors. CD4+ T cells were enriched by magnetic negative selection, after which naive cells were positively selected on CD45RA and the negative fraction was taken as the memory subset. After blood collection by leukapheresis, PBMCs were isolated using Ficoll-Histopaque density gradient centrifugation and then cryopreserved in the vapor phase of liquid nitrogen. Purity and quantity of every magnetically sorted T cell population were checked by analytical flow cytometry. Genomic DNA was isolated from each sorted fraction and quantified by UV absorbance on a Nanodrop 2000c.

As concerns this clone: Its binding antigen is unknown. No per-base quality is available; no much larger clone lies one base away.

TCR CDR3 regions were amplified from genomic DNA by multiplex PCR using the deep immunoSEQ assay. Extracted genomic DNA from each cell subset was spread evenly across all wells of several immunoSEQ 96-well plates, with each plate serving as a replicate. For sorted subsets, approximately 190 ng of genomic DNA, equivalent to around 31,000 T cell genomes, went into each replicate PCR. Purified libraries were quantified with a Qubit 3.0 fluorometer, sized on a Bioanalyzer 2100, and re-quantified with the KAPA Library Quantification kit. Every immunoSEQ 96-well plate was sequenced on a separate single-read 150-cycle Illumina NextSeq 550 flow cell. In the paper's pipeline: Because the immunoSEQ output held only junctional sequences and lacked quality scores, the filtering could not match the filtering applied to full-length reads. Sequences were annotated with PyIR, a Python wrapper for IgBLAST v1.9, using IMGT germline references to assign V/J genes and CDR3. Any read was removed if the V/J assignment was weak (E-value above 1e-6), the CDR3 was missing, or the read contained stop codons, out-of-frame junctions, or ambiguous translated residues. V3J clonotypes were defined as sequences sharing the same inferred V gene, J gene, and CDR3 amino acid sequence. Percentage overlap between repertoires was calculated by dividing the number of shared unique clonotypes by the size of the smaller repertoire. Richness of each repertoire was evaluated using RTK rarefaction, the Chao1 estimator, and Recon v2.1 estimates of unobserved clonotypes. Generation probabilities were computed with OLGA for all TCRbeta clonotypes obtained by the gDNA method from four donors. This immuneACCESS table, as held by TCRdb, lists in-frame sequences with V and J called but not all clones. Of the missing ones, under half trace to an unresolved V gene in checked studies; the others have no known cause. V, J and clone size are those of that table, while D and trimming were read from the DNA. This sample lists 550,000 to 850,000 clones; just under 75% were detected once. The top ten hold about 1.8% of the sample.

This receptor chain uses TRBV7-9 and TRBJ1-4, with the identity of the D gene unclear. Sequencing used memory CD4+ T cells sorted from blood. Reading the label with the study, this specimen's cell subset or site is: CD45RA-negative fraction. The receptor's source is a woman between 25 and 40 years old in good health. Here the CDR3 is given as CASSLATANEKLFF. The sequenced DNA: TGTGCCAGCAGCTTAGCGACGGCTAATGAAAAACTGTTTTTT.